These 8 T cell receptor beta chains originate from one sample sequenced in a study of Ad26.COV2.S vaccination and SARS-CoV-2 variants. Treatment defined: roughly 19 received Ad26.COV2.S at low or high dose, single or two shots; roughly five received placebo; per-sample allocation not given. Samples were taken on day 63 after the first vaccine or placebo injection. Sequencing used immunoSEQ multiplex PCR; TCRdb keeps in-frame clones, though not all of them. Here the sample spans under 400,000 clones, about nine tenths being singletons. This specimen was peripheral blood, taken in a trial of Ad26.COV2.S vaccine versus placebo. Source of these receptors: a person between 18 and 65 years old who received the Ad26.COV2.S COVID-19 vaccine or a placebo.

This clone was counted a single time. This chain connects TRBV25-1 to TRBJ2-5; 9 bases fit TRBD2. The CDR3 runs to 16 residues. J was trimmed by 9 bases and V by 8 bases; bases with no gene match: 19. CDR1 is MGHDK and CDR2 is SYGVNS in the germline V gene. The chain's CDR3 is CASAVGVAGALAAQYF. CDR3 nucleotide sequence: TGTGCCAGCGCAGTTGGGGTAGCGGGGGCCTTAGCGGCCCAGTACTTC.

The rearrangement joins TRBV19 to TRBJ2-6, with TRBD1 identical over 7 bases. J lost 0 bases, V lost 8 bases, and 4 bases had no gene match. The germline V gene encodes CDR1 LNHDA and CDR2 SQIVND (reference sequence). CDR3 length: 15 amino acids. This CDR3 reads CASADRSSGANVLTF. Written as DNA, the CDR3 is TGTGCCAGTGCGGACAGGAGCTCTGGGGCCAACGTCCTGACTTTC.

V is TRBV7-3 and J is TRBJ2-3, with D tentatively TRBD1 or TRBD2 (5 bases each). Germline CDR1 is SGHTA and CDR2 is FQGTGA. This CDR3 is built from 15 residues. V lost 5 bases, J lost 0 bases, and 12 bases lay in between. CDR3 protein: CASSPVGPSTDTQYF. For the CDR3, the DNA is TGTGCCAGCAGCCCAGTGGGACCGAGCACAGATACGCAGTATTTT.

This clone was observed once. V gene TRBV9 combines with J gene TRBJ1-5, with a weak D call TRBD1 (5 bases). Germline CDR1 and CDR2: SGDLS and YYNGEE. The V end lost 4 bases, the J end lost 7 bases, and 15 bases lay between the germline ends. This CDR3 is 14 amino acids long. The CDR3 DNA reads as TGTGCCAGCAGCCCCGAACGAGAGGGGCAGCCCCAGCATTTT. Translated, it gives CASSPEREGQPQHF.

The V call is TRBV4-3, the J call TRBJ1-6; D perhaps matches TRBD1 (6 bases). The CDR3 totals 14 residues. Germline V gene sequence: CDR1 LGHNA, CDR2 YSLEER. Between the trimmed V and J ends, which lost 0 bases and 9 bases, there was a span of 9 bases. CDR3 nucleotide sequence: TGCGCCAGCAGCCAAGATTGGACAGTTTCACCCCTCCACTTT. Residues: CASSQDWTVSPLHF.

The chain is built from TRBV24-1 and TRBJ1-2, with unresolved D. V was trimmed by 3 bases and J by 7 bases, leaving 14 bases between them. This CDR3 spans 14 amino acids. CDR1 and CDR2 (germline): KGHDR, SFDVKD. The CDR3 DNA is TGTGCCACCAGTGATCCCACCCGGGAGCCTGGCTACACCTTC. It yields the protein CATSDPTREPGYTF.

Only a few counts were recorded for this clone. The chain has TRBV27 and TRBJ1-5, with D hard to call. CDR1 is MNHEY and CDR2 is SMNVEV in the germline V gene (reference sequence). The CDR3 covers 15 residues. V was clipped by 7 bases and J by 3 bases, with 16 bases between them. CDR3 nucleotide sequence: TGTGCCAGCACCCCGACATCATCCCCCAATCAGCCCCAGCATTTT. It encodes CASTPTSSPNQPQHF.

The chain carries TRBV5-6 and TRBJ2-5; 8 nucleotides match TRBD1. V lost 4 bases and J lost 1; bases outside the gene matches: 3. The CDR3 consists of 14 residues. CDR1 is SGHDT, CDR2 YYEEEE, per germline. As DNA, the CDR3 is TGTGCCAGCAGCCTCGGACAGGGCCAAGAGACCCAGTACTTC. This codes for CASSLGQGQETQYF.